This entry features one T cell receptor (beta chain) sequence. Its cognate antigen has yet to be identified. No base-level quality is on record; no much larger clone is a single base apart. From the germline V gene, CDR1 is LGHNA and CDR2 is YNFKEQ. The V end loses 0 bases and the J end loses 8 bases, and a stretch of 13 bases separates them. The CDR3 holds 15 amino acids from the cysteine to the phenylalanine. Only the CDR3 region is kept as DNA, spanning 45 bases read in frame from base 1. This entry belongs to a study of T-cell reconstitution after alpha-beta-depleted transplantation in children (dated by TCRdb to about 2016). Broadly, across the study: Using TCR repertoire profiling, the study followed T-cell immune reconstitution in a quantitative way in children after TCRalphabeta/CD19-depleted allogeneic hematopoietic cell transplantation.

The library was generated by PCR. The instrument was an Illumina HiSeq 2500. TCR libraries were prepared with molecular barcoding, using unique molecular identifiers to normalize TCRbeta repertoire quantification. Starting from the raw public reads, TCRdb applied fastp trimming at Q25, assembled clones with MiXCR and retained in-frame beta chains. Identical CDR3 protein sequences are pooled into one entry, listed with their most common genes and DNA. Recorded for this sample are 210,000 or so distinct CDR3 sequences; 11% of them occurred a single time. The ten largest account for 25% to 30% of the sample. The treatment or condition label, as the study defines it: allogeneic hematopoietic cell transplantation with graft depleted of TCRalphabeta T cells and CD19 B cells. TCRalphabeta/CD19-depleted allogeneic hematopoietic cell grafts were given to the transplant recipients, all of whom were children.

What the research found in general, with its limitations: About two months after transplant, the apparently early recovery of alphabetaT-cell counts reportedly depended on just several hundred clones that had expanded rapidly and came from non-depleted graft cells. Over subsequent months, a decline in hyperexpanded clone frequencies was noted, and after one year, T-cell counts and TCRbeta diversity were mostly ascribed to newly produced T cells. The high TCRbeta diversity at day 60 in some patients was ascribed to recipient T cells and intrathymic progenitors that had survived conditioning.

This specimen consisted of PBMCs, obtained before TCRalphabeta/CD19-depleted stem cell transplant. This receptor was obtained from a child less than two years old with acute myeloid leukemia, due to receive a stem cell transplant. Recombination connected TRBV4-2 to TRBJ1-4, with the D gene too uncertain to name. The nucleotide sequence is TGTGCCAGCAGCCAAGATTTTTGGACGCAGGAAAAACTGTTTTTT. This translates into CASSQDFWTQEKLFF.